The entry below gives a single T cell receptor (beta chain) sequence along with its context. What this receptor recognizes is not known. Per-base quality was not reported, and no clone a single base away is much larger than it. In total, more than 500 healthy bone marrow donors made up the cohort. Cohort members were all nominally healthy when sampled, although unrecorded immune exposures were likely present. The donor tested CMV seronegative and was one of the 352 seronegative cohort members. Every donor gave a peripheral blood sample, and the peripheral blood mononuclear cells from that sample were used for TCR beta sequencing. The Qiagen DNeasy Blood Extraction Kit was used to extract genomic DNA from the blood cell samples. From its cysteine to its phenylalanine, the CDR3 spans 13 amino acids. This entry keeps only the CDR3 DNA: 39 bases, framed from base 1. Taken from the germline V gene (reference sequence), the CDR1 and CDR2 loops are LNHDA and SQIVND.

The library came from the immunoSEQ multiplex PCR assay. For the multiplex PCR, a mixture combining 60 forward primers for TCR Vbeta segments and 13 reverse primers for TCR Jbeta segments was used. A multiplex PCR assay on genomic DNA amplified the CDR3 region of rearranged TCR beta genes. The Illumina HiSeq System was used to sequence the amplified TCR beta libraries as 87-base-pair reads. The authors processed their data as follows. A later analysis counted tens of millions of unique TCR beta chains across the 600 to 850 repertoires, and some 11 million of these chains were shared by at least two donors. Raw reads were error-corrected and collapsed into unique sequences by a nearest-neighbor algorithm in which closely related sequences were merged to remove PCR and sequencing errors. Alignment of CDR3 sequences to IMGT reference sequences was used to assign V, D and J gene segments. Each retained sequence needed at least a six-nucleotide match to both a V gene segment and a J gene segment. Rearrangements were called productive when the CDR3 lacked stop codons and stayed in frame with V and J; all others were non-productive. Following IMGT convention, CDR3 was defined as the stretch from the second conserved V-encoded cysteine to the conserved J-encoded phenylalanine. In an earlier analysis of approximately 500 of the donors, sequences lacking an unambiguous match to a single V gene segment were excluded. An earlier analysis of some 610 of the donors called V segments functional above 56.7% productive rearrangements and segregating when the between-donor standard deviation exceeded 5%. A statistical classification framework was built to diagnose cytomegalovirus status from the catalog of TCR beta chain sequences. A later analysis assigned V and J genes by comparing TCR nucleotide sequences with IMGT/GENE-DB human TR gene sequences. Using the TCRdist pipeline, a later analysis assigned CDR3 sequences along with most-parsimonious VDJ recombination scenarios. In a later analysis, every TCR beta chain was defined by the combination of its CDR3 amino acid sequence and its V-gene family, and reads without a unique V-gene family were dropped. To address suspected cross-contamination and a sequencing artifact, a later analysis removed 592 highly shared, low-generation-probability nucleotide sequences. For each public chain, a later analysis derived a clonal expansion index from normalized ranks of inferred template counts within each repertoire. Generation probabilities in a later analysis came from a VDJ recombination model fitted to out-of-frame rearrangements, and those results were checked against IGoR. A later analysis scored TCR-TCR, TCR-HLA and TCR-CMV co-occurrence with hypergeometric tests, applying a repertoire-size bias correction to TCR pairs. To estimate false discovery rates, a later analysis permuted the HLA or CMV assignments 20 times. In a later analysis, co-occurring TCRs were grouped with DBSCAN, and TCRdist sequence similarity was added when clustering was performed within HLA-allele-positive subsets. Repertoires with fewer than 30,000 or more than 120,000 public chains were left out of co-occurrence clustering, as were roughly five repertoires with anomalous nucleotide sharing. Held by TCRdb, this immuneACCESS table contains in-frame sequences only and omits some clones. Under half of the omission traces to an unresolved V gene where checked; the cause of the rest is unknown. V, J and clone size derive from that table, while D and trimming were established from the DNA sequence. The sample profile shows 150,000 or so clones; 84% of them were found once. The ten largest account for about 1% of the sample.

The data derive from a study of cytomegalovirus exposure and HLA in healthy donors listed by TCRdb under 2017. About the investigation overall: In an earlier analysis of 550 to 750 of the donors, under 300 Gb of sequence data and 95 million to 130 million unique TCR beta sequences from 150 million to 200 million T cells were reported. An earlier analysis of around 540 of the donors applied high-throughput TCR beta sequencing to assess whether each TCR beta V gene segment acted as functional or pseudogenic. The aim of the study was to test whether cataloging public T cell receptors could identify signatures of past pathogen exposure. Using immunosequencing, the study profiled T cell repertoires from around 670 subjects and related those repertoires to cytomegalovirus serostatus. All discovery cohort repertoires had been generated using a single sequencing platform. Donor age, sex, ethnicity and CMV serostatus were compiled together with the repertoire data. Among the roughly 410 genotyped donors, around 81% belonged to the genetic ancestry cluster associated with self-reported Caucasian donors. Among roughly 400 genotyped donors of the cohort, an average of approximately 240,000 unique TCR beta nucleotide sequences was sequenced per donor, of which about 19% were non-productive. A later genetic analysis took genome-wide SNP genotypes for about three fifths of the roughly 700 donors and used that subset as a discovery cohort. The study combined high-throughput TCR immunosequencing, statistical association of individual TCRs with disease status, and machine learning to predict cytomegalovirus infection status. A later analysis re-analyzed previously published TCR beta repertoires from approximately 700 donors and added high-resolution HLA genotyping to study TCR occurrence patterns. A few DR-DQ haplotypes were treated as single units for association and clustering because of strong linkage in the cohort. HLA typing included class I and class II loci at four-digit resolution. Typing coverage differed by locus: A, B, C, DRB1 and DQB1 were typed in about 620-630 donors, DQA1 in 500 to 550, DPA1 in 600 to 610, and DPB1 in around 490. An early release covering 500 to 750 HLA-typed donors comprised 300 to 350 gigabases of sequencing data and 85 million to 100 million unique TCR sequences. In the later analysis, no new phenotypic data were used to find candidate immune exposures; instead, reliance was placed on TCR beta sequences and their occurrence across donors. In addition to the first cohort of 666 subjects, a separate validation cohort of 130 or so different subjects was used.

General conclusions and limits of the study: A further reported finding was that TCR beta sequences accurately predicted the HLA-A and HLA-B alleles for most subjects in the first cohort. A cluster of highly shared sequence variants was judged likely to be a technical artifact of the sequencing pipeline. Correlated functional status among segregating V segments might reflect linkage disequilibrium, but an unknown experimental factor could not be ruled out. CMV serostatus was the only immune exposure information available for the cohort. Three of the identified cytomegalovirus-associated TCR beta chains were confirmed in vitro to be specific for cytomegalovirus antigens. Several of the top co-occurrence clusters appeared to be linked to parvovirus B19, influenza, CMV and Epstein-Barr virus, according to a later analysis. An association between a missense DCLRE1C variant and V-gene and J-gene trimming of TCR beta chains was found in a later genetic analysis and replicated in an independent cohort. The earlier analysis of 587 of the donors excluded over 15 rarely observed V segments, including chromosome 9 orphons, because counts were too low. Some IMGT-functional V segments, including TRBV6-2 and TRBV6-3, could not be distinguished by the 87-base-pair reads and were therefore excluded. Most TCR sequences were seen in very few donors, while some public TCRs were found in many individuals. HLA typing was unavailable for some donors at each locus, so association tests used only the typed subset. In a later genetic analysis, fewer N-insertions in productive TCRs were reported among donors in an Asian-associated ancestry cluster than the approximately 670-donor mean. Only TCR beta chains were sequenced in this cohort, and the absence of alpha or paired-chain data limited detectable features. In a later analysis, HLA-associated TCR beta chains were found to be more clonally expanded and to have lower generation probabilities than equally common non-associated chains. In a later analysis, the rate of TCR association differed among HLA loci, with DRB1 alleles having the most associated TCRs and HLA-C alleles having the fewest. Roughly uniform sequencing depth across donors was assumed in presence/absence analyses, although this assumption may not hold. Most CMV-associated TCR beta chains appeared to be HLA-restricted in a later analysis, and the HLA associations seemed to be driven largely by CMV exposure. The authors suggested that the approach could potentially be generalized to other disease states and immunological phenotypes. In an earlier analysis of 587 of the donors, most TCR beta V segments appeared in productive rearrangements about 87% or about 30% of the time, broadly matching IMGT annotations. Strong co-occurrence of HLA alleles, especially DR and DQ, made assigning TCR associations to individual alleles difficult. In the study, around 150 TCR beta chains were listed as associated with cytomegalovirus. In both the original and validation cohorts, the classifier was reported to diagnose cytomegalovirus status with high specificity and sensitivity. At a false discovery rate of 0.05, a later analysis linked approximately 18,000 TCR beta sequences to specific HLA alleles.

The chain was built from TRBV19 and TRBJ1-5; tentative D gene TRBD1, with 5 bases matching. The origin of this receptor is a young man in good health and CMV-seronegative. The sample consisted of PBMCs. The CDR3 corresponds to CAVGGLRNQPQHF. In nucleotides, the sequence is TGTGCTGTCGGGGGTTTGCGCAATCAGCCCCAGCATTTT.